This TCR beta chain comes out of a study of blood T cells in healthy people across ages. Whole-study results and caveats: Researchers report that TCR beta diversity correlated strongly with naive T cell percentage. Naive CD4+ cells and diversity were both higher in long-lived donors than in aged donors.

J was trimmed by 0 bases and V by 2 bases; bases with no gene match: 11. The germline gives CDR1 DFQATT, CDR2 SNEGSKA (reference sequence). The CDR3 spans 17 residues. Staff drew approximately 9.7 milliliters of peripheral blood from each donor. In its sample, this clonotype was seen once. Its target is unknown. Combining a sample-barcoded 5' primer with a J-beta primer mix, a second PCR ran for roughly 6 to 12 cycles. Through a template-switch adaptor with 12 random nucleotides, each cDNA molecule received a tag. TCRdb used MiXCR to reprocess the 5' RACE reads, holding one entry per CDR3 protein. Counted here are roughly 700,000 distinct CDR3 sequences, about half occurring once; the ten biggest clones make up roughly a third.

The sequenced sample was blood. The source of this sequence is a woman aged 60 to 75 in good health. The chain joins TRBV20-1 to TRBJ2-5, with 8 bases aligning to TRBD2. CDR3 amino acids: CSARPSGPIQYQETQYF. The DNA for the CDR3 is TGCAGTGCTAGACCTAGCGGGCCAATCCAGTACCAAGAGACCCAGTACTTC.